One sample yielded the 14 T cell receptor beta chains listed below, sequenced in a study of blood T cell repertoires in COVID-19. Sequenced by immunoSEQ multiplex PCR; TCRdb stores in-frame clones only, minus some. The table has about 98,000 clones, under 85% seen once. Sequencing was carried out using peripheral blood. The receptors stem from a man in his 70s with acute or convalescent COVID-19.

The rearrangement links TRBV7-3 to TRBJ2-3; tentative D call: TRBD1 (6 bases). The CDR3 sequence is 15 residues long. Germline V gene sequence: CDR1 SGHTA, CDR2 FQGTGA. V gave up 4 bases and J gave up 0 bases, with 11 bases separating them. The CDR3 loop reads CASSSGTTSTDTQYF. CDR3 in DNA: TGTGCCAGCAGCTCTGGGACAACTAGCACAGATACGCAGTATTTT.

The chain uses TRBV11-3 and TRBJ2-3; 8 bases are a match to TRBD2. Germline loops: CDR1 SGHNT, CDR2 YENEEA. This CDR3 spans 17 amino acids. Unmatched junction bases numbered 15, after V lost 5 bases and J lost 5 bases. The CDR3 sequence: CASSLGVGLVGEDTQYF. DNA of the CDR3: TGTGCCAGCAGCCTTGGGGTGGGACTAGTAGGGGAAGATACGCAGTATTTT.

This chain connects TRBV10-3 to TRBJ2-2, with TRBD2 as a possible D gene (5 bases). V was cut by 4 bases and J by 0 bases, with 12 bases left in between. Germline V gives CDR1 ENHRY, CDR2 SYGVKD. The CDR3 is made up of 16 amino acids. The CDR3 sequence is CAISVGLSANTGELFF. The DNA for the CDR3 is TGTGCCATCAGTGTTGGACTCTCTGCGAACACCGGGGAGCTGTTTTTT.

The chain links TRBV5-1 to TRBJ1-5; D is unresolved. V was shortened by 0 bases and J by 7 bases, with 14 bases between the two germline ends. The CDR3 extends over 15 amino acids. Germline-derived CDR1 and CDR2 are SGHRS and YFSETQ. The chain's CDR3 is CASSLAGGLGQPQHF. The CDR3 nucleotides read TGCGCCAGCAGCTTGGCGGGTGGGTTAGGACAGCCCCAGCATTTT.

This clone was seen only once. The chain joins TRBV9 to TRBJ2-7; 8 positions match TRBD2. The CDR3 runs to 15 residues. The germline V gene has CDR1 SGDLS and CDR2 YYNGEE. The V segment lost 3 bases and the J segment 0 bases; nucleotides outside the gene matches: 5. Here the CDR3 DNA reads TGTGCCAGCAGCGCTGCGGGGGGACCCTCCTACGAGCAGTACTTC. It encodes CASSAAGGPSYEQYF.

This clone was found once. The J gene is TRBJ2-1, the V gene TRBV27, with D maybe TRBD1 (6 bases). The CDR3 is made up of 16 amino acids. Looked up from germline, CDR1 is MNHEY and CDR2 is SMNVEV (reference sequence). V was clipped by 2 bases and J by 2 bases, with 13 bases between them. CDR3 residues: CASSLEGVGTYNEQFF. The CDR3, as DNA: TGTGCCAGCAGTTTAGAGGGGGTTGGGACCTACAATGAGCAGTTCTTC.

CDR3 residues: CASSFPLIQVSTDTQYF. As DNA, the CDR3 is TGTGCCAGCAGTTTCCCTCTAATACAGGTTAGCACAGATACGCAGTATTTT. The V and J genes are TRBV28 and TRBJ2-3, with D possibly matching TRBD1 (5 bases). Trimming shortened V by 3 bases and J by 0 bases, and 16 bases separated the two germline ends. Looked up from germline, CDR1 is MDHEN and CDR2 is SYDVKM. The CDR3 contains 17 residues.

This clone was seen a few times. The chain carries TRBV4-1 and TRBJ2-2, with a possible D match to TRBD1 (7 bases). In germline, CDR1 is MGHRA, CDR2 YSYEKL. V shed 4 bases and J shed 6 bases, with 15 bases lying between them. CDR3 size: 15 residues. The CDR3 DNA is TGCGCCAGCAGCCTAGCCAGGGGGGCGGCCGGGGAGCTGTTTTTT. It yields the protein CASSLARGAAGELFF.

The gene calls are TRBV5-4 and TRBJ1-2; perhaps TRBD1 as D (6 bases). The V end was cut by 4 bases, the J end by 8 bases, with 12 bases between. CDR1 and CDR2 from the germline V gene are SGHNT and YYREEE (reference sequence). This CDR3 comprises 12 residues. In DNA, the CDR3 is TGTGCCAGCAGCCCCAGGGGATACGGCTACACCTTC. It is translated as CASSPRGYGYTF.

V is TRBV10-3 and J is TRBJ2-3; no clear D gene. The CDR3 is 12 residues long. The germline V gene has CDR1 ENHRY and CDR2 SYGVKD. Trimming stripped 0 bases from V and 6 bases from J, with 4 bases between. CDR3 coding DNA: TGTGCCATCAGTGAGTCTTCTGATACGCAGTATTTT. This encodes CAISESSDTQYF.

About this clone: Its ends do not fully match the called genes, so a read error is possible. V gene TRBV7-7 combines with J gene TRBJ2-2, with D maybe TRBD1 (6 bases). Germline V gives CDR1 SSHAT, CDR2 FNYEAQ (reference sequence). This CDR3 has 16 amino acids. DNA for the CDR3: TGTGCTAGCAGCTTATCTCTAGGGGGAAGCACCGGGGAGCTGTTTTTT. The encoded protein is CASSLSLGGSTGELFF.

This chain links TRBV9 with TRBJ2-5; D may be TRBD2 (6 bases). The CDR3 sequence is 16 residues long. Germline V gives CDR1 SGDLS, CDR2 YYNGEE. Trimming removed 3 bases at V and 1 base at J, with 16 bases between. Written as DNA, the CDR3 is TGTGCCAGCAGCGCTAGGTACGGGGGATCCCAAGAGACCCAGTACTTC. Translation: CASSARYGGSQETQYF.

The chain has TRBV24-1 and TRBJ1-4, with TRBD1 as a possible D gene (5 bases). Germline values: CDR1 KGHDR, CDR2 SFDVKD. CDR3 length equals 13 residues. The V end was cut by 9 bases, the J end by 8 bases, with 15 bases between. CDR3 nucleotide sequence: TGTGCCACCTACAGGAGATGGGGAGAAAAACTGTTTTTT. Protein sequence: CATYRRWGEKLFF.

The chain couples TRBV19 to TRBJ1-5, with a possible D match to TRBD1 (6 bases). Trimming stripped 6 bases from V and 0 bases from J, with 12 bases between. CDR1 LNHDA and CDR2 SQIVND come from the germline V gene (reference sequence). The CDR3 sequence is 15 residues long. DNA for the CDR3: TGTGCCAGTAGGATATCAGGGGATAGCAATCAGCCCCAGCATTTT. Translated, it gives CASRISGDSNQPQHF.